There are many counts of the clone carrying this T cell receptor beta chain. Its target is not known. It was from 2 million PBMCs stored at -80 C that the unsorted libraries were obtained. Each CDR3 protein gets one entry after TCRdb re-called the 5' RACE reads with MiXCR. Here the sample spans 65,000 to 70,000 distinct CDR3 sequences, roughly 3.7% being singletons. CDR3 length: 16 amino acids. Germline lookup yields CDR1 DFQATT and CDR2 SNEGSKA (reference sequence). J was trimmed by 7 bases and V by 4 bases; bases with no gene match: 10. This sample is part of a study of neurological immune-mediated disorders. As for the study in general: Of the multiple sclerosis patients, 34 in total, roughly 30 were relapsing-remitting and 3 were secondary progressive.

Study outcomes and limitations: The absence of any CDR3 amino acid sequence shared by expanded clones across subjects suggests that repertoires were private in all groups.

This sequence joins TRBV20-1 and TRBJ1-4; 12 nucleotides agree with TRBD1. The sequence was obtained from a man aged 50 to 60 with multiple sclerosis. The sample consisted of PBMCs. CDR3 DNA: TGCAGTGCTACGCCGGGACAGGGGGCGCGGGGTGAAAAACTGTTTTTT. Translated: CSATPGQGARGEKLFF.